This TCR beta chain is from a study of blood T cell repertoires in COVID-19. Sequenced by immunoSEQ multiplex PCR; TCRdb stores in-frame clones only, minus some. The table shows around 250,000 clones, with 88% occurring only once. Trimming took off 6 bases at V and 4 bases at J, with 10 bases between the two ends. There are 13 residues in the CDR3. Germline V lookup: CDR1 SNHLY, CDR2 FYNNEI. This clone showed up just a few times. J is TRBJ1-5 and V is TRBV2, with D uncertain. This clonotype originated in a woman aged 65 to 85 with COVID-19, enrolled during active disease. Input material: peripheral blood. Written as DNA, the CDR3 is TGTGCCAGCAGCCCCGGTTTAAATCAGCCCCAGCATTTT. Translation: CASSPGLNQPQHF.